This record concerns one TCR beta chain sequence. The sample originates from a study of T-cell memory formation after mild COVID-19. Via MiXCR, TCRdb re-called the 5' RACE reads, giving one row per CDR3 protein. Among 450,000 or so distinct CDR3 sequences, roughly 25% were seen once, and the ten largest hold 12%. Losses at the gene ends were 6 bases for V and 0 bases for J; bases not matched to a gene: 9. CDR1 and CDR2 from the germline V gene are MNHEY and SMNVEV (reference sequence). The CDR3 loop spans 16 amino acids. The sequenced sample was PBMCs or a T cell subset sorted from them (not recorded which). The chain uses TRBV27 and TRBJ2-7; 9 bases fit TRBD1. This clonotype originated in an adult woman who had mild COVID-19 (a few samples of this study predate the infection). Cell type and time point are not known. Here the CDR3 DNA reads TGTGCCAGCAGACAACAGGGGGCAAGGACCTCCTACGAGCAGTACTTC. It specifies CASRQQGARTSYEQYF.